These 30 T cell receptor beta chains were all obtained from the same sample, sequenced in a study of cytomegalovirus exposure and HLA in healthy donors. Both 60 Vbeta primers and 13 Jbeta primers went into the PCR. Using immunoSEQ multiplex PCR, the repertoire was profiled, and TCRdb retains in-frame clones only, with some absent. The sample lists 120,000 or so clones; 83% were seen once. The material sequenced was PBMCs. Receptors were obtained from a middle-aged woman in good health and CMV-seropositive.

J is TRBJ2-2 and V is TRBV7-9, with 7 bases identical to TRBD1. The length of the CDR3 is 15 residues. CDR1 SEHNR and CDR2 FQNEAQ come from the germline V gene (reference sequence). The ends lost 6 bases at V and 0 bases at J; junction bases unmatched: 4. For the CDR3, the DNA is TGTGCCAGCAGACCGGGACAGTCGAACACCGGGGAGCTGTTTTTT. This encodes CASRPGQSNTGELFF.

This sequence joins TRBV6-1 and TRBJ2-3, with 11 bases identical to TRBD2. The V gene's germline CDR1 is MNHNS and CDR2 SASEGT. The CDR3 runs 15 residues. With V trimmed by 7 bases and J by 3 bases, 6 bases remained unmatched. CDR3 region: CASTTSGSFTDTQYF. CDR3 DNA sequence: TGTGCCAGCACCACTAGCGGGAGTTTTACAGATACGCAGTATTTT.

V usage is TRBV5-1 and J usage is TRBJ2-1, with 8 bases aligning to TRBD2. CDR1 is SGHRS and CDR2 is YFSETQ in the germline V gene. The CDR3 loop spans 16 amino acids. Losses at the gene ends were 2 bases for V and 2 bases for J; bases not matched to a gene: 6. Written as DNA, the CDR3 is TGCGCCAGCAGCTTAGGGTCGGGAGGGACCTACAATGAGCAGTTCTTC. This codes for CASSLGSGGTYNEQFF.

The chain links TRBV30 to TRBJ2-3; the match to TRBD2 covers 9 bases. CDR1 and CDR2 (germline): GTSNPN, SVGIG (reference sequence). The V gene end was trimmed by 5 bases and the J gene end by 5 bases; junction bases not matched to a gene: 8. There are 14 residues in the CDR3. This CDR3 reads CAWAGAGGVDTQYF. DNA for the CDR3: TGTGCCTGGGCGGGCGCGGGAGGGGTAGATACGCAGTATTTT.

This rearrangement joins TRBV7-9 to TRBJ2-2; a weak D match, TRBD2 (5 bases). CDR3 length: 14 amino acids. The V end was cut by 5 bases, the J end by 7 bases, with 14 bases between. Germline V gives CDR1 SEHNR, CDR2 FQNEAQ (reference sequence). DNA for the CDR3: TGTGCCAGCAGCAGCGAATGGAGCGGCGGGGAGCTGTTTTTT. This codes for CASSSEWSGGELFF.

The chain recombines TRBV19 with TRBJ1-6; TRBD1 might be the D (5 bases). The V gene's germline CDR1 is LNHDA and CDR2 SQIVND (reference sequence). The CDR3 loop spans 13 amino acids. V gave up 6 bases and J gave up 7 bases, with 10 bases separating them. The CDR3 DNA sequence: TGTGCCAGTAGCAGACAGACGAATTCACCCCTCCACTTT. The encoded protein is CASSRQTNSPLHF.

The chain employs TRBV4-3 and TRBJ2-7; TRBD1 agrees at 7 bases. Per the germline V gene, CDR1 is LGHNA and CDR2 is YSLEER. The V segment lost 0 bases and the J segment 2 bases; nucleotides outside the gene matches: 7. CDR3 length: 16 residues. The CDR3 DNA reads TGCGCCAGCAGCCAAGAAGGAACAGGGGTCCCCTACGAGCAGTACTTC. Translation: CASSQEGTGVPYEQYF.

This chain joins TRBV5-4 and TRBJ2-7; no definite D call. This CDR3 has 14 amino acids. Trimming took 4 bases from V and 2 from J, leaving 13 bases between them. The V gene's germline CDR1 is SGHNT and CDR2 YYREEE (reference sequence). CDR3 region: CASSVGPYTYEQYF. The CDR3, as DNA: TGTGCCAGCAGCGTTGGGCCCTACACCTACGAGCAGTACTTC.

This clone was seen only a few times. V usage is TRBV5-1 and J usage is TRBJ1-4; weak D call: TRBD1 (5 bases). This CDR3 has 15 residues. V lost 4 bases and J 8 bases, leaving 18 bases between the germline ends. CDR1 and CDR2 from the germline V gene are SGHRS and YFSETQ. Written as DNA, the CDR3 is TGCGCCAGCAGCCCTGCGCCAGGGCTAGGGGAAAAACTGTTTTTT. This codes for CASSPAPGLGEKLFF.

The rearrangement uses TRBV5-1 and TRBJ1-1, with D uncertain. CDR1 and CDR2 from the germline V gene are SGHRS and YFSETQ. CDR3 length equals 13 residues. V was shortened by 4 bases and J by 3 bases, with 10 bases between the two germline ends. The CDR3 loop is CASSPWQDTEAFF. CDR3 DNA: TGCGCCAGCAGCCCTTGGCAGGACACTGAAGCTTTCTTT.

The chain recombines TRBV6-1 with TRBJ2-7, with 10 positions matching TRBD2. Germline CDR1 and CDR2: MNHNS and SASEGT. V lost 4 bases, J lost 1 base, and 7 bases stayed unmatched. This CDR3 contains 16 residues. The chain's CDR3 is CASSGRAGGPSYEQYF. CDR3 nucleotides: TGTGCCAGCAGTGGGAGAGCGGGAGGGCCTTCCTACGAGCAGTACTTC.

Note on this clone: At one of its ends the junction is not consistent with the germline gene, which may arise from a read error. Within the sample, other DNA sequences also encode this same CDR3. The rearrangement uses TRBV5-6 and TRBJ1-1; D gene ambiguous. The CDR3 covers 13 residues. Looked up from germline, CDR1 is SGHDT and CDR2 is YYEEEE. DNA for the CDR3: TGTGCCAGCAGCTGGAGGAGGAACACTGAGGCTTTCTTT. It translates to CASSWRRNTEAFF.

The V and J genes are TRBV28 and TRBJ1-5; possible D gene TRBD1, 5 bases. The ends were cut back, 6 bases at V and 0 bases at J, with 9 bases in the middle. CDR1 and CDR2 from the germline V gene are MDHEN and SYDVKM. CDR3 size: 14 residues. CDR3 bases: TGTGCCAGCAGGGGGGGGTATAGCAATCAGCCCCAGCATTTT. Its protein product is CASRGGYSNQPQHF.

The chain has TRBV5-6 and TRBJ2-3; the D gene is possibly TRBD1 (6 bases). Germline V gene data show CDR1 as SGHDT and CDR2 as YYEEEE. CDR3 size: 14 residues. Trimming left V 2 bases short and J 0 bases short, with 7 bases between. In DNA, the CDR3 is TGTGCCAGCAGCTTTGGGACAAGCACAGATACGCAGTATTTT. Amino acid sequence: CASSFGTSTDTQYF. Filled out from reference TRBV5-6 and TRBJ2-3, the complete variable domain reads DAGVTQSPTHLIKTRGQQVTLRCSPKSGHDTVSWYQQALGQGPQFIFQYYEEEERQRGNFPDRFSGHQFPNYSSELNVNALLLGDSALYLCASSFGTSTDTQYFGPGTRLTVL.

The rearrangement links TRBV7-2 to TRBJ2-7; D may be TRBD2 (5 bases). The CDR3 has 13 amino acids. The ends were cut back, 5 bases at V and 6 bases at J, with 14 bases in the middle. The germline gives CDR1 SGHTA, CDR2 FQGNSA. The CDR3 DNA reads TGTGCCAGCAGCACCACTTTCACTAGCGAGCAGTACTTC. This gives the protein CASSTTFTSEQYF.

In the case of this clone: Other DNA sequences in the sample encode the same CDR3. The chain's CDR3 is CASSSGTLNTEAFF. Here the CDR3 DNA reads TGTGCCAGCAGCTCCGGGACTCTAAACACTGAAGCTTTCTTT. The chain uses TRBV9 and TRBJ1-1; a weak D match, TRBD1 (5 bases). This CDR3 spans 14 amino acids. Between the trimmed V and J ends, which lost 4 bases and 2 bases, there was a span of 12 bases. The germline gives CDR1 SGDLS, CDR2 YYNGEE.

This chain connects TRBV19 to TRBJ2-1, with D possibly matching TRBD1 (6 bases). Trimming left V 6 bases short and J 9 bases short, with 12 bases between. Per germline, CDR1 LNHDA and CDR2 SQIVND (reference sequence). The CDR3 runs to 12 residues. CDR3 residues: CASRKDRTEQFF. The CDR3 region has the DNA TGTGCCAGTAGGAAGGACAGAACTGAGCAGTTCTTC.

The chain recombines TRBV6-5 with TRBJ1-2; a possible D gene is TRBD1 (6 bases). There are 15 residues in the CDR3. The ends were cut back, 0 bases at V and 6 bases at J, with 14 bases in the middle. Germline lookup yields CDR1 MNHEY and CDR2 SVGAGI. The CDR3 sequence: CASSYSGHLVDGYTF. CDR3 coding DNA: TGTGCCAGCAGTTACTCGGGACACCTGGTTGATGGCTACACCTTC.

The V and J genes are TRBV28 and TRBJ1-5; D might be TRBD1 (6 bases). The V end lost 5 bases, the J end lost 0 bases, and 17 bases lay between the germline ends. The CDR3 length is 17 residues. The germline gives CDR1 MDHEN, CDR2 SYDVKM. The CDR3 DNA is TGTGCCAGCAGTCCTTGGGAGGGGGATGTTAGCAATCAGCCCCAGCATTTT. It is translated as CASSPWEGDVSNQPQHF.

In its sample, this clone was seen a few times. V and J are TRBV7-9 and TRBJ2-1; 11 positions match TRBD2. CDR1 and CDR2 (germline): SEHNR, FQNEAQ (reference sequence). The V and J ends lost 4 bases and 6 bases, in that order; junction bases with no gene match: 8. This CDR3 comprises 16 residues. The CDR3 region is CASSSLAGGGFNEQFF. In DNA form, the CDR3 reads TGTGCCAGCAGCTCTTTAGCGGGAGGGGGTTTCAATGAGCAGTTCTTC.

The chain joins TRBV27 to TRBJ2-7; D possibly corresponds to TRBD1 (6 bases). Germline loops: CDR1 MNHEY, CDR2 SMNVEV (reference sequence). V dropped 4 bases and J dropped 3 bases, with 13 bases sitting between them. This CDR3 is 14 amino acids long. In DNA form, the CDR3 reads TGTGCCAGCAGTTACGGGGCAGGGGTCTACGAGCAGTACTTC. Its translation: CASSYGAGVYEQYF.

This clone was detected only once. Other DNA sequences from this sample encode an identical CDR3 as well. V and J are TRBV27 and TRBJ2-1, with TRBD2 identical over 7 bases. The V and J ends lost 3 bases and 8 bases, in that order; junction bases with no gene match: 1. From germline, CDR1 is MNHEY and CDR2 SMNVEV (reference sequence). The CDR3 is made up of 12 amino acids. The CDR3 nucleotides read TGTGCCAGCAGTTTTCGGGGGGATGAGCAGTTCTTC. This translates into CASSFRGDEQFF.

V is TRBV11-2 and J is TRBJ2-4; TRBD2 aligns across 9 bases. The germline V gene has CDR1 SGHAT and CDR2 FQNNGV. The CDR3 extends over 15 amino acids. V lost 1 base and J lost 8; bases outside the gene matches: 6. The CDR3 protein is CASSLGGGRGYIQYF. In DNA form, the CDR3 reads TGTGCCAGCAGCTTAGGCGGCGGGAGGGGGTACATTCAGTACTTC.

Only one count was recorded for this clone. CDR3 loop: CASSSLTGLKTQYF. CDR3 bases: TGTGCCAGCAGCTCTTTGACAGGTTTGAAGACCCAGTACTTC. This chain links TRBV7-2 with TRBJ2-5; the D gene is possibly TRBD1 (6 bases). Between the trimmed V and J ends, which lost 4 bases and 6 bases, there was a span of 15 bases. Germline CDR1 SGHTA, CDR2 FQGNSA. The CDR3 length is 14 residues.

The chain is built from TRBV9 and TRBJ2-5; D is possibly TRBD2 (5 bases). CDR1 SGDLS and CDR2 YYNGEE come from the germline V gene. The CDR3 is made up of 14 amino acids. The V gene lost 2 bases and the J gene lost 3 bases, with 11 bases spanning the gap. The CDR3 DNA reads TGTGCCAGCAGCGTTAGCGAGAAAAAAGAGACCCAGTACTTC. This encodes CASSVSEKKETQYF.

The chain uses TRBV7-9 and TRBJ2-7; D possibly corresponds to TRBD1 (5 bases). CDR3 length: 16 amino acids. The germline V and J ends were trimmed by 5 bases and 1 base, with 18 bases remaining between them. Germline V gene sequence: CDR1 SEHNR, CDR2 FQNEAQ (reference sequence). The chain's CDR3 is CASSPIGQGTSYEQYF. The CDR3 nucleotides are TGTGCCAGCAGCCCCATAGGGCAGGGAACATCCTACGAGCAGTACTTC.

V is TRBV6-4 and J is TRBJ1-5; the D gene is possibly TRBD1 (6 bases). Germline CDR1 is MRHNA and CDR2 is SNTAGT. The V and J ends lost 0 bases and 3 bases respectively, with 15 bases between them. The CDR3 loop spans 17 amino acids. In DNA, the CDR3 is TGTGCCAGCAGTGACTCGTTGGCAGGGGATTCCAATCAGCCCCAGCATTTT. It yields the protein CASSDSLAGDSNQPQHF.

This sequence joins TRBV7-2 and TRBJ2-3; possible D gene TRBD1, 5 bases. Germline CDR1 and CDR2: SGHTA and FQGNSA. CDR3 size: 15 residues. The ends were cut back, 5 bases at V and 4 bases at J, with 16 bases in the middle. The CDR3 bases are TGTGCCAGCAGCCCAGCTAGGGTGGGGCCAGATACGCAGTATTTT. It is translated as CASSPARVGPDTQYF.

The chain recombines TRBV10-1 with TRBJ2-2, with 14 bases identical to TRBD2. CDR3 size: 19 residues. Trimming cost V 4 bases and J 8 bases; bases outside gene matches: 15. Germline CDR1 is WNHNN and CDR2 is SYGVQD (reference sequence). CDR3 amino acids: CASSGPPTSGRASSGELFF. The CDR3 bases are TGCGCCAGCAGTGGACCCCCGACTAGCGGGAGGGCCAGTTCGGGGGAGCTGTTTTTT.

This chain links TRBV14 with TRBJ1-4; TRBD1 matches at 8 bases. The germline CDR1 and CDR2 sequences are SGHDN and FVKESK. The length of the CDR3 is 13 residues. Trimming at V came to 3 bases and at J to 11 bases, leaving 5 bases not matched to a gene. The CDR3 is CASSHRGRGKLFF. The CDR3 DNA is TGTGCCAGCAGCCACAGGGGGCGCGGGAAACTGTTTTTT.